These 19 T cell receptor beta chains originate from one sample sequenced in a study of blood T cell repertoires in COVID-19. Sequencing used immunoSEQ multiplex PCR; TCRdb keeps in-frame clones, though not all of them. Here the sample spans 150,000 to 200,000 clones, roughly 87% being singletons. Sequencing input: peripheral blood. The receptors come from a man in his 60s with active or convalescent COVID-19.

This clone has only a few counts. The chain employs TRBV6-1 and TRBJ1-2; a possible D gene is TRBD1 (6 bases). Trimming cost V 2 bases and J 6 bases, with 10 bases left between them. Germline-derived CDR1 and CDR2 are MNHNS and SASEGT. CDR3 size: 13 residues. The CDR3, as DNA: TGTGCCAGCAGTGAACTGGGGGCGGATGGCTACACCTTC. This codes for CASSELGADGYTF.

In its sample, this clone was seen a few times. V is TRBV5-1 and J is TRBJ2-3; 10 nucleotides agree with TRBD2. The CDR3 covers 18 residues. From germline, CDR1 is SGHRS and CDR2 YFSETQ. With V trimmed by 1 base and J by 0 bases, 8 bases remained unmatched. CDR3 bases: TGCGCCAGCAGCTTGAGAACTAGCGGGGAGATGAGCACAGATACGCAGTATTTT. Protein product: CASSLRTSGEMSTDTQYF.

DNA of the CDR3: TGTGCCAGCAGCCGGGTGACCGGGGAGCTGTTTTTT. Protein: CASSRVTGELFF. The genes are TRBV2 and TRBJ2-2, with D unresolved. V lost 6 bases and J 5 bases, leaving 7 bases between the germline ends. The CDR3 has 12 residues. The germline gives CDR1 SNHLY, CDR2 FYNNEI.

The J gene is TRBJ2-3, the V gene TRBV9; unclear D gene. The CDR3 is 13 amino acids. CDR1 is SGDLS, CDR2 YYNGEE, per germline. V lost 6 bases and J lost 0, with 8 bases in between. The CDR3 bases are TGTGCCAGCATCCCTAGGAGCACAGATACGCAGTATTTT. As protein: CASIPRSTDTQYF.

This rearrangement joins TRBV28 to TRBJ2-7; 15 bases agree with TRBD2. V gave up 2 bases and J gave up 12 bases; unmatched junction bases: 17. Germline assignment: CDR1 MDHEN and CDR2 SYDVKM. This CDR3 has 18 residues. The CDR3 DNA sequence: TGTGCCAGCAGTTTAGGGTCTGGTGGGACTAGCGGGGGGACCATGGGGTACTTC. This encodes CASSLGSGGTSGGTMGYF.

The chain employs TRBV6-5 and TRBJ2-7, with D perhaps TRBD2 (6 bases). Germline-derived CDR1 and CDR2 are MNHEY and SVGAGI. Trimming left V 8 bases short and J 3 bases short, with 14 bases between. This CDR3 contains 13 residues. CDR3 DNA sequence: TGTGCCAGCCGCATCACGGGGGACTACGAGCAGTACTTC. It codes for CASRITGDYEQYF.

J is TRBJ1-3 and V is TRBV7-2; D is ambiguous. This CDR3 is 15 amino acids long. Germline CDR1 and CDR2: SGHTA and FQGNSA. Trimming left V 2 bases short and J 2 bases short, with 10 bases between. In DNA form, the CDR3 reads TGTGCCAGCAGCTTATATTCCGGGACTGGAAACACCATATATTTT. This gives the protein CASSLYSGTGNTIYF.

This rearrangement joins TRBV21-1 to TRBJ1-1; the table names TRBD1, a call not compared with the DNA. TRBV21-1 is recorded as a pseudogene. This CDR3 has 16 residues. The DNA for the CDR3 is TGTGCCAGCGGCCAGGACAGGGGGCTAGTGAACACTGAAGCTTTCTTT. Translating it yields CASGQDRGLVNTEAFF.

The chain uses TRBV19 and TRBJ1-3; D not resolved. Trimming removed 5 bases at V and 0 bases at J, with 8 bases between. Germline V CDR1 and CDR2: LNHDA, SQIVND (reference sequence). The CDR3 consists of 14 residues. DNA for the CDR3: TGTGCCAGTAGTCAGGTTAGCTCTGGAAACACCATATATTTT. Protein sequence: CASSQVSSGNTIYF. The full variable domain, completed using reference TRBV19 and TRBJ1-3, is DGGITQSPKYLFRKEGQNVTLSCEQNLNHDAMYWYRQDPGQGLRLIYYSQIVNDFQKGDIAEGYSVSREKKESFPLTVTSAQKNPTAFYLCASSQVSSGNTIYFGEGSWLTVV.

The chain employs TRBV6-6 and TRBJ1-3; the D gene is possibly TRBD1 (6 bases). V was clipped by 5 bases and J by 0 bases, with 20 bases between them. CDR1 is MNHNY, CDR2 SVGAGI, per germline (reference sequence). The CDR3 has 18 residues. CDR3 loop: CASSPRGGESRSGNTIYF. DNA for the CDR3: TGTGCCAGCAGTCCCCGGGGGGGCGAGTCCCGCTCTGGAAACACCATATATTTT.

The CDR3 DNA reads as TGCGCCAGCAGCTTGAGGGCAGGGGATCAGCCCCAGCATTTT. It yields the protein CASSLRAGDQPQHF. The chain combines TRBV5-1 with TRBJ1-5; TRBD1 is a possible D gene (6 bases). The CDR3 loop spans 14 amino acids. The germline V and J ends were trimmed by 1 base and 5 bases, with 10 bases remaining between them. Per the germline V gene, CDR1 is SGHRS and CDR2 is YFSETQ.

The V gene is TRBV2, the J gene TRBJ1-1; no clear D gene. The germline V and J ends were trimmed by 7 bases and 3 bases, with 15 bases remaining between them. The germline V gene encodes CDR1 SNHLY and CDR2 FYNNEI. The CDR3 is made up of 14 amino acids. The CDR3 bases are TGTGCCAGCACTAGGACCCTCGGGGACACTGAAGCTTTCTTT. This sequence encodes CASTRTLGDTEAFF. The full variable domain, its missing parts supplied by reference TRBV2 and TRBJ1-1, is EPEVTQTPSHQVTQMGQEVILRCVPISNHLYFYWYRQILGQKVEFLVSFYNNEISEKSEIFDDQFSVERPDGSNFTLKIRSTKLEDSAMYFCASTRTLGDTEAFFGQGTRLTVV.

The chain carries TRBV7-8 and TRBJ2-2, with unresolved D. Germline loops: CDR1 SGHVS, CDR2 FQNEAQ. The CDR3 contains 14 residues. Trimming took off 0 bases at V and 5 bases at J, with 7 bases between the two ends. The CDR3 DNA sequence: TGTGCCAGCAGCTTAGCGCAGGATACCGGGGAGCTGTTTTTT. Protein product: CASSLAQDTGELFF.

This chain joins TRBV5-1 and TRBJ1-6, with 7 bases aligning to TRBD1. Trimming cost V 1 base and J 9 bases; bases outside gene matches: 4. The length of the CDR3 is 14 residues. Germline V gene sequence: CDR1 SGHRS, CDR2 YFSETQ. The CDR3, as DNA: TGCGCCAGCAGCTTGTTGGGACAGATTTCACCCCTCCACTTT. Translating it yields CASSLLGQISPLHF.

The V call is TRBV10-2, the J call TRBJ2-1; possibly TRBD1 for D (6 bases). The CDR3 length is 12 residues. The germline V gene encodes CDR1 WSHSY and CDR2 SAAADI. V was clipped by 7 bases and J by 9 bases, with 13 bases between them. CDR3 coding DNA: TGCGCCAGCACATCAGGGGACGGTGAGCAGTTCTTC. Amino acids: CASTSGDGEQFF.

Here the CDR3 DNA reads TGCAGCGGGGCCCCGGACAGGGGGCCAGCTTTCTTT. It is translated as CSGAPDRGPAFF. J is TRBJ1-1 and V is TRBV29-1; 11 nucleotides line up with TRBD1. Germline V lookup: CDR1 SQVTM, CDR2 ANQGSEA. J lost 10 bases, V lost 7 bases, and 8 bases had no gene match. The CDR3 length is 12 residues.

The V and J genes are TRBV7-3 and TRBJ2-2, with a weak D call TRBD2 (7 bases). Germline-derived CDR1 and CDR2 are SGHTA and FQGTGA. This CDR3 contains 15 residues. Between the trimmed V and J ends, which lost 2 bases and 6 bases, there was a span of 13 bases. CDR3 nucleotides: TGTGCCAGCAGCTTAGCGGGGGCGGGGTCCGGGGAGCTGTTTTTT. The encoded protein is CASSLAGAGSGELFF.

The genes are TRBV3-1 (or the pseudogene TRBV3-2) and TRBJ2-2; 10 bases are shared with TRBD1. The V segment lost 1 base and the J segment 4 bases; nucleotides outside the gene matches: 3. The CDR3 runs to 16 residues. Germline CDR1 LGHDT, CDR2 YNNKEL (reference sequence). The CDR3 here is CASSQARTGGTGELFF. The CDR3 nucleotides read TGTGCCAGCAGCCAAGCGAGGACAGGGGGCACCGGGGAGCTGTTTTTT.

The sample holds a few counts of this clone. The V gene is TRBV2, the J gene TRBJ1-1, with D perhaps matching TRBD1 (5 bases). Germline V gene sequence: CDR1 SNHLY, CDR2 FYNNEI. V was trimmed by 4 bases and J by 2 bases, leaving 11 bases between them. The CDR3 loop spans 14 amino acids. The CDR3 DNA reads as TGTGCCAGCAGTGTTTTTAGGGGAAACACTGAAGCTTTCTTT. Translation: CASSVFRGNTEAFF. The variable domain in full, completed from reference TRBV2 and TRBJ1-1, reads EPEVTQTPSHQVTQMGQEVILRCVPISNHLYFYWYRQILGQKVEFLVSFYNNEISEKSEIFDDQFSVERPDGSNFTLKIRSTKLEDSAMYFCASSVFRGNTEAFFGQGTRLTVV.